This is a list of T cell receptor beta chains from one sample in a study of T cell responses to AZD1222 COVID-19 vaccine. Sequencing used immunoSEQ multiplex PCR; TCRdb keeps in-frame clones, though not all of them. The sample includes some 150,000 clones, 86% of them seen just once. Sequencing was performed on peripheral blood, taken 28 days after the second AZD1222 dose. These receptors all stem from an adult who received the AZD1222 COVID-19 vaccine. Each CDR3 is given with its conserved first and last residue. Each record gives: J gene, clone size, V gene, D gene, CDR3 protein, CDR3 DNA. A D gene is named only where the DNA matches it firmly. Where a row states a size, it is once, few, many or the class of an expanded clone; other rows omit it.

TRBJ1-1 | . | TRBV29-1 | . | CSVLGGMNTEAFF | TGCAGCGTCTTAGGGGGGATGAACACTGAAGCTTTCTTT
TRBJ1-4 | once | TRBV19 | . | CASRGGTNEKLFF | TGTGCCTCCAGAGGGGGTACTAATGAAAAACTGTTTTTT
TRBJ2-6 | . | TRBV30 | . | CAWSRDSGANVLTF | TGTGCCTGGAGCCGTGACTCTGGGGCCAACGTCCTGACTTTC
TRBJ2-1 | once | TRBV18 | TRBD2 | CASSLTLGRAIHNEQFF | TGTGCCAGCTCTCTCACATTAGGGAGGGCTATCCACAATGAGCAGTTCTTC
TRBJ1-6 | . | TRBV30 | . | CAWRGGRSPLHF | TGTGCCTGGAGGGGGGGAAGGTCACCCCTCCACTTT
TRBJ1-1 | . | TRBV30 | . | CAWSEYRDTEAFF | TGTGCCTGGAGTGAGTACAGGGACACTGAAGCTTTCTTT
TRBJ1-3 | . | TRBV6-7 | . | CASSYPTGGPGNTIYF | TGTGCCAGCAGTTACCCGACAGGCGGACCTGGAAACACCATATATTTT
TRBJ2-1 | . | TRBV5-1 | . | CASSLSYLGEQFF | TGCGCCAGCAGCTTGAGCTACCTCGGTGAGCAGTTCTTC
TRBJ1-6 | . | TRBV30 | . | CAWSTGYRSPLHF | TGTGCCTGGAGTACAGGGTATCGATCACCCCTCCACTTT
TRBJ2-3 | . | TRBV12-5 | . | CASGFWGISTDTQYF | TGTGCTAGTGGATTTTGGGGAATTAGCACAGATACGCAGTATTTT
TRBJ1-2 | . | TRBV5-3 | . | CARLPEGKPNYGYTF | TGTGCCAGACTTCCCGAGGGCAAACCTAACTATGGCTACACCTTC
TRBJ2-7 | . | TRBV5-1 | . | CASSLEVFFEQYF | TGCGCCAGCAGCTTGGAAGTATTTTTCGAGCAGTACTTC
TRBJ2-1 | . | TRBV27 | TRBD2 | CASSLGLAGANSYNEQFF | TGTGCCAGCAGTTTGGGACTAGCGGGAGCCAACTCCTACAATGAGCAGTTCTTC
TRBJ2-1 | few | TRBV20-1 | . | CSVGRYNEQFF | TGCAGTGTAGGCAGGTACAATGAGCAGTTCTTC
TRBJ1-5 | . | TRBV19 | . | CASIGGLSYSNQPQHF | TGTGCCAGTATAGGCGGACTCTCGTATAGCAATCAGCCCCAGCATTTT
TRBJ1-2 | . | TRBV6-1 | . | CASIPQGHPYGYTF | TGTGCCAGCATACCCCAAGGGCATCCCTATGGCTACACCTTC
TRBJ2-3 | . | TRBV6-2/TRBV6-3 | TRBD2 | CASSSRFSGTMDTQYF | TGTGCCAGCAGTTCCCGCTTTAGCGGGACAATGGATACGCAGTATTTT
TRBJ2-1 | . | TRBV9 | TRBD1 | CASSVGGTGYHEQFF | TGTGCCAGCAGCGTAGGCGGGACAGGGTACCATGAGCAGTTCTTC
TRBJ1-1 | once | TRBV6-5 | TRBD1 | CASSQNRGAGFF | TGTGCCAGCAGTCAAAACAGGGGAGCGGGTTTCTTT
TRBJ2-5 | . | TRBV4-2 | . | CASSPDVGAGETQYF | TGTGCCAGCAGCCCGGATGTGGGGGCAGGAGAGACCCAGTACTTC
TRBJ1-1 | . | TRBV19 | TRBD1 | CATMPRGRGDTEAFF | TGTGCCACTATGCCCAGGGGGCGCGGGGACACTGAAGCTTTCTTT
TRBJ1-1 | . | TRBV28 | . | CASKEQGDFRAFF | TGTGCCAGCAAAGAACAGGGAGATTTTCGTGCTTTCTTT
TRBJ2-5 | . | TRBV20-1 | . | CSASYSPETQYF | TGCAGTGCTAGTTATAGTCCGGAGACCCAGTACTTC
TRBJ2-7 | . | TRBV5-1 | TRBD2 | CASTKRGGYF | TGCGCCAGCACCAAGCGGGGTGGTTACTTC
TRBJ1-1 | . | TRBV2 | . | CASSDDMNTEAFF | TGTGCCAGCAGTGATGACATGAACACTGAAGCTTTCTTT
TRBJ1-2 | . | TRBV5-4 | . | CASSLGEGTYGYTF | TGTGCCAGCAGCTTGGGGGAGGGCACCTATGGCTACACCTTC
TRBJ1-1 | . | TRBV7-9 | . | CASSFRTREAFF | TGTGCCAGCAGCTTCAGGACCCGGGAAGCTTTCTTT
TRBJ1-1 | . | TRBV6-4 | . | CASSDQGGTEAFF | TGTGCCAGCAGTGACCAGGGAGGGACTGAAGCTTTCTTT
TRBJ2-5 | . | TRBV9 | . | CASSAGSSGALGTQYF | TGTGCCAGCAGCGCCGGTAGTAGTGGGGCCTTGGGGACCCAGTACTTC
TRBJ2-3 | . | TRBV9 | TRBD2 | CASSVWRGGADTQYF | TGTGCCAGCAGCGTATGGCGGGGGGGCGCAGATACGCAGTATTTT
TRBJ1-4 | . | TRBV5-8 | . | CASSGVRGSVEKLFF | TGTGCCAGCAGCGGGGTGAGGGGCTCGGTCGAAAAACTGTTTTTT
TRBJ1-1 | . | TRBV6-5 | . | CASSYSNQNTEAFF | TGTGCCAGCAGTTACTCGAACCAGAACACTGAAGCTTTCTTT
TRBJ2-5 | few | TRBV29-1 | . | CSVVGGPQETQYF | TGCAGCGTTGTGGGGGGGCCCCAAGAGACCCAGTACTTC
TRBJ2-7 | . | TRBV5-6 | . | CASSKGRSSYEQYF | TGTGCCAGCAGCAAGGGACGGAGCTCCTACGAGCAGTACTTC
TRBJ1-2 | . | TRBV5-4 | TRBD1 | CASSRGQGAMEGYTF | TGTGCCAGCAGCAGGGGACAGGGGGCAATGGAGGGCTACACCTTC
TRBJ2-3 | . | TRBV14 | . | CASSYGPSSTDTQYF | TGTGCCAGCAGCTATGGGCCCTCCTCCACAGATACGCAGTATTTT
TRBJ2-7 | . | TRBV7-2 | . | CASSLGGTNYEQYF | TGTGCCAGCAGCTTAGGGGGGACCAACTACGAGCAGTACTTC